The source of this TCR beta chain is a study of shared clonotypes between healthy human individuals. Study overall: CD4 naive and memory got three plates each, CD8 naive two, CD8 memory one.

About this clone itself: Its antigen is not identified.

The V and J ends lost 5 bases and 5 bases, in that order; junction bases with no gene match: 6. There are 14 residues in the CDR3. CDR1 and CDR2 from the germline V gene are WNHNN and SYGVQD (reference sequence). Terminally differentiated effector memory CD45RA+ cells were excluded from the naive CD8 cells, which were CD45RO-negative and positively selected for CCR7. Broader study findings: Non-shared clonotypes displayed generation probabilities falling below those of clonotypes present in all four donors.

Several immunoSEQ plates received, in even portions, the genomic DNA of each subset. Assay used: immunoSEQ multiplex PCR; TCRdb lists only in-frame clones, some missing. This sample carries around 550,000 clones, roughly 96% of them seen once, and the ten largest clones take about 0.11%. Sequencing input: naive CD8+ T cells sorted from blood. The sequence was obtained from a woman aged 25 to 39 in good health. The chain recombines TRBV10-1 with TRBJ1-5; TRBD1 aligns across 7 bases. This chain's CDR3 is CASSSQGRDQPQHF. DNA for the CDR3: TGCGCCAGCAGTTCACAGGGGCGGGATCAGCCCCAGCATTTT.